The T cell receptor (beta chain) described here comes from a study of CD8 T cells in Susac syndrome. Background on the study: Patients with Susac syndrome, at blood draw, were therapy-naive, on corticosteroids, or on intravenous immunoglobulin alone.

High-throughput TCR beta sequencing covered peripheral CD8+ and CD4+ T cells. Patients with Susac syndrome met the recently defined diagnostic criteria for definite or probable disease. RNA was extracted with the RNeasy kit, and a quantity of 0.5 to 1 ug was reverse transcribed using random hexamers. TCRdb fed the immunoSEQ multiplex PCR reads into MiXCR, producing one record per CDR3 protein. The sample has hundreds of thousands of distinct CDR3 sequences; approximately 94% are singletons. The CDR3 runs 14 residues. Trimming took off 0 bases at V and 10 bases at J, with 18 bases between the two ends. Germline V gives CDR1 GTSNPN, CDR2 SVGIG (reference sequence).

The sequenced sample was CD4+ T cells from PBMCs. The clonotype comes from a human donor with Susac syndrome. This chain connects TRBV30 to TRBJ1-1, with D uncertain. CDR3 nucleotides: TGTGCCTGGAGTGTTGGTTCGACCCTAAGGGCAGCTTTCTTT. It specifies CAWSVGSTLRAAFF. Full variable domain (rest looked up from reference TRBV30 and TRBJ1-1): SQTIHQWPATLVQPVGSPLSLECTVEGTSNPNLYWYRQAAGRGLQLLFYSVGIGQISSEVPQNLSASRPQDRQFILSSKKLLLSDSGFYLCAWSVGSTLRAAFFGQGTRLTVV.